These 14 T cell receptor beta chains were all obtained from the same sample, sequenced in a study of control samples from healthy donors and cancer patients. Only in-frame clones appear in the TCRdb table, and some are missing; sequencing was by immunoSEQ multiplex PCR. The data hold under 450,000 clones, with about 93% observed a single time. Sequencing input: PBMCs. The receptors were sampled from a man between 40 and 49 years old with head and neck cancer.

The CDR3 sequence is CASSDPLAGGTGELFF. DNA for the CDR3: TGTGCCAGCAGCGACCCACTAGCGGGAGGCACCGGGGAGCTGTTTTTT. The gene calls are TRBV9 and TRBJ2-2, with 12 bases aligning to TRBD2. Per germline, CDR1 SGDLS and CDR2 YYNGEE. V was clipped by 3 bases and J by 4 bases; unmatched bases: 4. The CDR3 is 16 amino acids.

The gene calls are TRBV7-3 and TRBJ2-3; D unresolved. The CDR3 spans 15 residues. V lost 4 bases and J lost 2, with 13 bases in between. The germline CDR1 and CDR2 sequences are SGHTA and FQGTGA. In DNA, the CDR3 is TGTGCCAGCAGCTCTTTGACTCCATCCACAGATACGCAGTATTTT. Protein: CASSSLTPSTDTQYF.

The V and J genes are TRBV2 and TRBJ2-7; D tentatively fits TRBD1 or TRBD2 (5 bases each). V gave up 1 base and J gave up 0 bases, with 10 bases separating them. Germline V gives CDR1 SNHLY, CDR2 FYNNEI. This CDR3 has 15 amino acids. CDR3 in DNA: TGTGCCAGCAGTGAAGATGGGGGTCCCTCCTACGAGCAGTACTTC. Translating gives CASSEDGGPSYEQYF.

This rearrangement joins TRBV5-4 to TRBJ2-1; 10 positions agree with TRBD2. The CDR3 runs 16 residues. Trimming removed 4 bases from V and 5 bases from J; junction bases left unmatched: 9. Germline-derived CDR1 and CDR2 are SGHNT and YYREEE (reference sequence). In DNA, the CDR3 is TGTGCCAGCAGCCCCCCGAGCGGGAGGGCCAACAATGAGCAGTTCTTC. Its translation: CASSPPSGRANNEQFF.

The chain carries TRBV19 and TRBJ2-7, with 7 positions matching TRBD2. There are 11 residues in the CDR3. The V gene's germline CDR1 is LNHDA and CDR2 SQIVND (reference sequence). V lost 5 bases, J lost 6 bases, and 1 base stayed unmatched. The DNA for the CDR3 is TGTGCCAGTAGTGGCGGGGGCGAGCAGTACTTC. Encoded protein: CASSGGGEQYF.

The chain uses TRBV6-6 and TRBJ2-7, with 10 bases that match TRBD1. Unmatched junction bases numbered 9, after V lost 10 bases and J lost 6 bases. CDR3 length: 13 residues. The germline V gene encodes CDR1 MNHNY and CDR2 SVGAGI (reference sequence). CDR3 loop: CATRGTGVFEQYF. In nucleotides, the CDR3 is TGTGCCACTCGGGGGACAGGGGTATTCGAGCAGTACTTC.

The V call is TRBV27, the J call TRBJ2-7; D not resolved. CDR3 size: 13 residues. V lost 4 bases to trimming and J lost 4 bases, with 11 bases between them. Germline CDR1 is MNHEY and CDR2 is SMNVEV (reference sequence). The CDR3 DNA reads TGTGCCAGCAGTTCCCCGACCTATTACGAGCAGTACTTC. Amino acid sequence: CASSSPTYYEQYF.

The chain recombines TRBV5-1 with TRBJ1-1; D uncertain. This CDR3 spans 15 amino acids. The germline gives CDR1 SGHRS, CDR2 YFSETQ. V shed 4 bases and J shed 3 bases, with 16 bases lying between them. The CDR3, as DNA: TGCGCCAGCAGCCAGACGTCACGACCGGACACTGAAGCTTTCTTT. Residues: CASSQTSRPDTEAFF.

The chain links TRBV27 to TRBJ1-3; no clear D gene. The CDR3 length is 14 residues. V dropped 6 bases and J dropped 3 bases, with 12 bases sitting between them. Germline values: CDR1 MNHEY, CDR2 SMNVEV (reference sequence). This chain's CDR3 is CASRPAGGGNTIYF. The CDR3 nucleotides read TGTGCCAGCAGGCCAGCGGGCGGTGGAAACACCATATATTTT.

The CDR3 reads CASSEGLAGQTGELFF. The CDR3 DNA reads TGTGCCAGCAGCGAAGGACTAGCGGGACAGACCGGGGAGCTGTTTTTT. The V call is TRBV9, the J call TRBJ2-2; the match to TRBD2 covers 12 bases. The CDR3 has 16 residues. V shed 3 bases, J shed 5 bases, and the junction held 5 bases outside the gene matches. In germline, CDR1 is SGDLS, CDR2 YYNGEE.

CDR3 coding DNA: TGTGCCAGCAGCTCCCCCCAGGGACTAGCGGGGGGCCCAAACACCGGGGAGCTGTTTTTT. It yields the protein CASSSPQGLAGGPNTGELFF. V is TRBV11-3 and J is TRBJ2-2; 15 nucleotides match TRBD2. The trim removed 4 bases at V and 2 bases at J, leaving 11 bases unmatched. CDR3 length: 20 amino acids. Germline CDR1 and CDR2: SGHNT and YENEEA.

Notes on this clone: One end of the junction is discordant with germline, which a read error may explain. J is TRBJ2-3 and V is TRBV23-1; tentative D call: TRBD1 (5 bases). TRBV23-1 counts as an open reading frame of uncertain function. This CDR3 is 16 amino acids long. CDR3 sequence reads: CASSQSVQGVTDTQYF. CDR3 DNA: TGCGCCAGCAGCCAATCCGTTCAGGGTGTCACAGATACGCAGTATTTT.

The genes are TRBV5-1 and TRBJ2-1, with a weak D call TRBD1 (5 bases). The V end lost 2 bases, the J end lost 8 bases, and 14 bases lay between the germline ends. CDR1 SGHRS and CDR2 YFSETQ come from the germline V gene. The CDR3 spans 14 residues. CDR3 loop: CASSLSRVLDEQFF. The CDR3 DNA reads as TGCGCCAGCAGCTTAAGCAGGGTTTTGGATGAGCAGTTCTTC.

The chain uses TRBV6-5 and TRBJ1-5; D possibly corresponds to TRBD1 (5 bases). Germline CDR1 and CDR2: MNHEY and SVGAGI. The V end was cut by 2 bases, the J end by 6 bases, with 11 bases between. CDR3 length equals 14 residues. The CDR3 coding sequence is TGTGCCAGCAGTTACGAGAGGGGCGGTCAGCCCCAGCATTTT. Encoded protein: CASSYERGGQPQHF.